The rows below give T cell receptor beta chains drawn from one sample of a study of T cell clones after liver transplantation. Sequencing used immunoSEQ multiplex PCR; TCRdb keeps in-frame clones, though not all of them. The sample carries around 76,000 clones, 80% recorded once. The sample consisted of CD4+ T cells from blood, taken 12 months after liver transplant. All receptors derive from a human patient who received a liver transplant. A subset of T cells may come from the graft donor. Each CDR3 is given without its conserved first and last residue. The D gene is left open where the match is weak.

TRBV7-2	NA	TRBJ2-7	ASSLTRDVYEQY
TRBV7-8	NA	TRBJ1-1	ASSPMGRVNTEAF
TRBV28	TRBD1	TRBJ1-5	ASKSLDREGQPQH
TRBV28	NA	TRBJ1-1	ASSFYPDMNTEAF
TRBV7-3	TRBD2	TRBJ2-1	ASSLTVHGLAGGNEQF
TRBV27	TRBD1	TRBJ2-1	ASSWTGTGPYNEQF
TRBV10-3	NA	TRBJ1-1	AISGGRNTEAF
TRBV4-2	NA	TRBJ1-1	ASVNGKGNTEAF
TRBV6-5	NA	TRBJ1-1	ASSYSEQGLGQGAF
TRBV29-1	NA	TRBJ1-1	SVVGQAMGNTEAF
TRBV15	TRBD2	TRBJ2-5	ATSRDARLAGAETQY
TRBV7-2	NA	TRBJ1-2	ASSLGTLGGYGYT
TRBV9	TRBD1	TRBJ2-7	ASSPRDSSYEQY
TRBV10-1	NA	TRBJ2-1	ASSEEPSEVEQF
TRBV19	TRBD2	TRBJ2-1	ASRPTPGGRARYNEQF
TRBV6-5	NA	TRBJ1-5	ASSKEGGANQAQH
TRBV6-1	NA	TRBJ2-5	ASSRLQETQY
TRBV19	NA	TRBJ1-2	ASSIMGRGSDGYT
TRBV7-9	NA	TRBJ1-2	ASSLRAGPTGYT
TRBV6-5	NA	TRBJ1-1	ASSEYAVNTEAF
TRBV7-2	NA	TRBJ2-5	ASSYNYGGAQETQY
TRBV29-1	NA	TRBJ2-5	SAVDSSEAQY
TRBV18	NA	TRBJ1-3	ASSPDGSIRNTIY
TRBV29-1	NA	TRBJ2-3	SVEGVTSTDTQY
TRBV29-1	TRBD1	TRBJ1-5	SVATGMGNQPQH
TRBV2	NA	TRBJ2-3	ASSYPSWAVSSTDTQY
TRBV5-1	NA	TRBJ2-1	ASSSTLREQF
TRBV2	NA	TRBJ2-7	ASRSRGETYEQY
TRBV7-9	TRBD1	TRBJ1-2	ASSFRDRDYGYT
TRBV14	NA	TRBJ1-3	ASSQGVNLLSGNTIY
TRBV5-1	NA	TRBJ2-3	ASSPSGTDTQY
TRBV11-1	NA	TRBJ1-2	ASSLSPGLGSYT
TRBV5-1	TRBD1	TRBJ2-2	ASSFQGDTGELF
TRBV5-1	NA	TRBJ1-1	ASSLTIVKTEAF
TRBV28	NA	TRBJ2-2	ASISSGRDSGELF
TRBV2	TRBD2	TRBJ2-7	ASTSLAGSPYEQY
TRBV30	NA	TRBJ2-4	AWSVAWNIQY
TRBV7-9	NA	TRBJ2-2	ASSWTSGQLGELF
TRBV14	TRBD2	TRBJ2-1	ATGTSGKIGEQF
TRBV19	NA	TRBJ1-1	ASSIAPIQGMNTEAF
TRBV18	TRBD2	TRBJ2-2	ASSPPVPSGRITGELF
TRBV9	NA	TRBJ2-1	ASSADGDSYNEQF
TRBV9	NA	TRBJ1-3	ASSGVQGGRSGNTIY
TRBV28	NA	TRBJ1-2	ASRRGALDGYT
TRBV7-2	TRBD2	TRBJ2-1	ASSLGGLAGSLGQF
TRBV18	TRBD1	TRBJ1-3	ASSPGQGTLHSGNTIY
TRBV30	TRBD1	TRBJ1-4	AWSWGQHPREKLF
TRBV18	TRBD2	TRBJ2-5	ASSPEGTNVEETQY
TRBV6-6	TRBD1	TRBJ1-5	ASSWGQGRHQPQH
TRBV28	TRBD1	TRBJ2-7	ASSLVDRVKSYEQY
TRBV9	NA	TRBJ2-3	ASSGLDQGDTQY
TRBV4-3	NA	TRBJ2-3	ASSQGDTQY